This T cell receptor beta chain was identified in a study of blood T cells in healthy people across ages. A sample-barcoded 5' primer and a J-beta primer mix were used in a second PCR of roughly 6 to 11 cycles. A single record per CDR3 protein comes from TCRdb applying MiXCR to the 5' RACE reads. This sample carries about 1.4 million distinct CDR3 sequences, approximately 60% of them seen once, and the ten largest clones take 5% to 7%. CDR1 is SEHNR and CDR2 is FQNEAQ in the germline V gene (reference sequence). The CDR3 sequence is 14 residues long. The V end was cut by 3 bases, the J end by 7 bases, with 12 bases between. Total RNA, at least 5.5 micrograms per sample, was extracted from PBMCs. Regarding the study as a whole: Naive CD4+ cells and diversity were both higher in long-lived donors than in aged donors. In the absence of known donor CMV status, changes in expanded clonotypes were possibly confounded. Age showed a roughly linear inverse relationship with TCR beta diversity per million T cells.

There are a few counts of this clonotype. What it binds is not known. J is TRBJ1-4 and V is TRBV7-9; D unresolved. The source is a man aged 18 to 35 in good health. The source material was blood. CDR3 in amino acids: CASSFNEAGEKLFF. As DNA, the CDR3 is TGTGCCAGCAGCTTTAATGAGGCAGGTGAAAAACTGTTTTTT.